The present entry profiles one T cell receptor (beta chain) with its context. The target antigen is unknown. Germline V gene data show CDR1 as MRHNA and CDR2 as SNTAGT. Trimming at V came to 3 bases and at J to 4 bases, leaving 6 bases not matched to a gene. The CDR3 sequence is 16 residues long. Unique molecular identifiers were affixed to single, distinct cDNA molecules. Via MiXCR, TCRdb re-called the 5' RACE reads, giving one row per CDR3 protein. The sample contains nearly 45,000 distinct CDR3 sequences, 11% of which appear only once. This sample is part of a study of early T cells in non-severe SARS-CoV-2 infection. At the level of the study: The authors sequenced bulk RNA from unsorted whole blood, leaving chains unpaired. Study outcomes and limitations: Using VDJdb, the matching emphasized anti-spike CD8 responses while missing private and CD4 specificities.

The TCR originated in an adult who was a healthcare worker with PCR-confirmed SARS-CoV-2 infection or an uninfected control (not recorded which). V is TRBV6-4 and J is TRBJ2-3, with TRBD1 identical over 11 bases. Sequences were obtained from whole blood. The CDR3 bases are TGTGCCAGCAGTGAAGGACAGGGGGCGTTCGCAGATACGCAGTATTTT. Its protein product is CASSEGQGAFADTQYF.